The clone carrying this TCR beta chain was counted a single time. The antigen is not known. The V gene's germline CDR1 is GTSNPN and CDR2 SVGIG (reference sequence). Trimming took off 0 bases at V and 5 bases at J, with 7 bases between the two ends. This CDR3 region has 13 residues. The sample belongs to a study of T cell responses to AZD1222 COVID-19 vaccine. TCRdb keeps only in-frame clones here, not all; method: immunoSEQ multiplex PCR. The sample carries about 160,000 clones, about 91% recorded once. General study findings and limits: Among the donors, most were white British and more were female, and clonal diversity was possibly underestimated. Baseline serostatus was positive in only six AZD1222 recipients.

The TCR was taken from an adult in good health. The chain recombines TRBV30 with TRBJ1-4; D not resolved. Source: peripheral blood, taken on day 0 of AZD1222 vaccination. This CDR3 is CAWSVGLNEKLFF. CDR3 coding DNA: TGTGCCTGGAGTGTAGGTCTGAATGAAAAACTGTTTTTT.